The TCR beta chain described here comes from a study of shared clonotypes between healthy human individuals. Some clones are missing from TCRdb's copy, which holds only in-frame ones; the method was immunoSEQ multiplex PCR. Of around 500,000 clones in the sample, about 84% were seen once. The CDR3 loop spans 16 amino acids. CDR1 and CDR2 (germline): MRHNA, SNTAGT. V trimming: 6 bases; J trimming: 4 bases; junction bases outside the gene matches: 7. Specimen: PBMCs. V usage is TRBV6-4 and J usage is TRBJ2-2; 11 positions agree with TRBD2. The clonotype comes from a woman aged 40 to 50 in good health. Some clones in this sample may be carry-over from other donors' samples. CDR3 region: CASSSTSGEITGELFF. In nucleotides, the CDR3 is TGTGCCAGCAGCTCGACTAGCGGGGAGATCACCGGGGAGCTGTTTTTT.